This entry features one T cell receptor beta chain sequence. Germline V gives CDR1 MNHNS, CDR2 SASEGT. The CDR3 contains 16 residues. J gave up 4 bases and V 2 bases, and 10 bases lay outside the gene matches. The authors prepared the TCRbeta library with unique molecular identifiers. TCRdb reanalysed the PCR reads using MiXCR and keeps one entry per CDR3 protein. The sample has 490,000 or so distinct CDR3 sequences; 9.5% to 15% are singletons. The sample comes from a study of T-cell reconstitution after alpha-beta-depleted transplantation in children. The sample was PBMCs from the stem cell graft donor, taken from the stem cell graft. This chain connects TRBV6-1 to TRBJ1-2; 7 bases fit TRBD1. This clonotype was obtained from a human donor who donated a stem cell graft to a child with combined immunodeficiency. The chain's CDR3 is CASSEPFRRQGYGYTF. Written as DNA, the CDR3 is TGTGCCAGCAGTGAACCCTTCCGGAGACAGGGCTATGGCTACACCTTC.